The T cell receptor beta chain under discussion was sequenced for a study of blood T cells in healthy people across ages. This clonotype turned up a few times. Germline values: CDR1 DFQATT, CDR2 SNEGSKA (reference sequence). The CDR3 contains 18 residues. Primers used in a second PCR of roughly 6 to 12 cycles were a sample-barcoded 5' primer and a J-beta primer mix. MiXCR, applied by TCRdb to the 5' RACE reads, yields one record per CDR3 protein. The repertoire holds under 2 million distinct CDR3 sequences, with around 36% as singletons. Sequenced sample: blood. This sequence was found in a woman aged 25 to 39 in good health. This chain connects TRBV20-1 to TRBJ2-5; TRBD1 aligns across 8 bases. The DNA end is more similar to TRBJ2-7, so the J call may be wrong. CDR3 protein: CSARDGGRRQGTRDEQYF. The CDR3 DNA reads TGCAGTGCTAGAGATGGGGGTAGGAGACAGGGGACTCGAGACGAGCAGTACTTC.